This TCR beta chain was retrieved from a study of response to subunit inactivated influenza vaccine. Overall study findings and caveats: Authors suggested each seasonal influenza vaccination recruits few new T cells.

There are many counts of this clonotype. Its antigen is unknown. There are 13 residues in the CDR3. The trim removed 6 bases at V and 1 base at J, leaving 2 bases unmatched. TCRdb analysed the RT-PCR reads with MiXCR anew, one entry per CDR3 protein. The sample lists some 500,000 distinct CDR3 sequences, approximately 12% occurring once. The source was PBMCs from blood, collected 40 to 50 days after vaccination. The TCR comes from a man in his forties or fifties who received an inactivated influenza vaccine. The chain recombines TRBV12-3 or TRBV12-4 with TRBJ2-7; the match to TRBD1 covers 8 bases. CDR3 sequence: CASSWDRSYEQYF. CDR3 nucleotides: TGTGCCAGCAGCTGGGACAGGTCCTACGAGCAGTACTTC.